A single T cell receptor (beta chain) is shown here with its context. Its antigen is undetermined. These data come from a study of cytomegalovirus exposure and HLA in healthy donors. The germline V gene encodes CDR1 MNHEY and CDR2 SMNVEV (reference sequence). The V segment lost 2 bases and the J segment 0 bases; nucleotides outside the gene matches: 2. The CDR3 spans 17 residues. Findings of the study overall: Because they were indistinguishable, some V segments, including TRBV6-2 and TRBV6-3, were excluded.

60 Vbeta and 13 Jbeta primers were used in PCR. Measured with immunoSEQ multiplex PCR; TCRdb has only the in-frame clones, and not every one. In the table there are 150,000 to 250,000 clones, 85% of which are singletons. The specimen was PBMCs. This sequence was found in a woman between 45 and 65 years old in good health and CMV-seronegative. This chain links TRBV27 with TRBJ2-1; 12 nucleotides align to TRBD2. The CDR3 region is CASSLPTSGSSYNEQFF. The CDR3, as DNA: TGTGCCAGCAGTTTACCGACTAGCGGGAGCTCCTACAATGAGCAGTTCTTC.